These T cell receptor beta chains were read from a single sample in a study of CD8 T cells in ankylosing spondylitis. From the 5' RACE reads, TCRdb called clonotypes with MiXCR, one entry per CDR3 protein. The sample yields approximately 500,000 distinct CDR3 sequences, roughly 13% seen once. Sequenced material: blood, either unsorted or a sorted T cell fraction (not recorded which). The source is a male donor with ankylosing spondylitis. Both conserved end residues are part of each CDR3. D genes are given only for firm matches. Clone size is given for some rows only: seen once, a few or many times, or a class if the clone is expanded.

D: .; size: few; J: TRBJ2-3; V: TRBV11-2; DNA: TGTGCCAGCAGCTTTTATGGTGGTACGCAGTATTTT; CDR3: CASSFYGGTQYF
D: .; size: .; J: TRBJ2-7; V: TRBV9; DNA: TGTGCCAGCAGCGTACGGCAGAACTACGAGCAGTACTTC; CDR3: CASSVRQNYEQYF
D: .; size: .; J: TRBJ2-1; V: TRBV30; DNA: TGTGCCTGGAACCAAGGGTACAATGAGCAGTTCTTC; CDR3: CAWNQGYNEQFF
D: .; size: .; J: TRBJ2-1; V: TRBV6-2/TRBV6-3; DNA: TGTGCCAGCAGTACTGGGGAGTCCAATGAGCAGTTCTTC; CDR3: CASSTGESNEQFF
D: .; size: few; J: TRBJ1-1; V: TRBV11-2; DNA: TGTGCCAGCAGCTCCTCCTGGCAGGGAATGAACACTGAAGCTTTCTTT; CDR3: CASSSSWQGMNTEAFF
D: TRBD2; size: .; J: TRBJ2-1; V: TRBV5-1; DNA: TGCGCCAGCAGCTTGTCCCCTAGCGGGAGTACGTATGAGCAGTTCTTC; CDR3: CASSLSPSGSTYEQFF
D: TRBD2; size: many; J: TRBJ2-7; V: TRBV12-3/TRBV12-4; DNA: TGTGCCAGCAGTTTACGGCTAGCGGGAGGCGAGCAGTACTTC; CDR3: CASSLRLAGGEQYF
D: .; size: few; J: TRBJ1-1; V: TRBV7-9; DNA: TGTGCCAGCAGGTCCCTCGGGACTCACACTGAAGCTTTCTTT; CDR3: CASRSLGTHTEAFF
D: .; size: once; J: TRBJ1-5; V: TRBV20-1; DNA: TGCAGTGCTAGAGATGAAGGGGGGCGGTGGAATCAGCCCCAGCATTTT; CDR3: CSARDEGGRWNQPQHF
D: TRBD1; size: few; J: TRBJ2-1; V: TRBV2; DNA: TGTGCCAGCAGTGCCCAGGGGGACTACAATGAGCAGTTCTTC; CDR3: CASSAQGDYNEQFF
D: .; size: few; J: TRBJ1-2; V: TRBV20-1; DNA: TGCAGTGCTAGAGATAGCGGTGTCATTAACTATGGCTACACCTTC; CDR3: CSARDSGVINYGYTF
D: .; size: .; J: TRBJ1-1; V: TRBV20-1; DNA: TGCAGTGCCCCTTCACCTTGGGACACTGAAGCTTTCTTT; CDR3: CSAPSPWDTEAFF
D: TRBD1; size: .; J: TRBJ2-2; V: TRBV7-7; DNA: TGTGCCAGCAGCGTGCACCGGGACAGCTCTCTCACCGGCACCGGGGAGCTGTTTTTT; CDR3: CASSVHRDSSLTGTGELFF
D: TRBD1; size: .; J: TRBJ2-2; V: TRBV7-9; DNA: TGTGCCAGCACACCGGGACAGGGTTCTGGGGACACCGGGGAGCTGTTTTTT; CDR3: CASTPGQGSGDTGELFF
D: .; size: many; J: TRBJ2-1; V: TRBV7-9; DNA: TGTGCCAGCAGCTTTTCTTTAGATGAGCAGTTCTTC; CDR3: CASSFSLDEQFF
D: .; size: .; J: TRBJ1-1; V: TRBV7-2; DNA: TGTGCCAGCAGCCGGGACTCACATAACACTGAAGCTTTCTTT; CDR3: CASSRDSHNTEAFF
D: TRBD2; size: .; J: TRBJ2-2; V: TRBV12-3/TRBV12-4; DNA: TGTGCCTCCCGTGATTCACTAGCGGGAGGGCCTGGGACCGGGGAGCTGTTTTTT; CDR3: CASRDSLAGGPGTGELFF
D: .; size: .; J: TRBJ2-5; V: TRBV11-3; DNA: TGTGCCAGCAGCTTAGATCATGAGACCCAGTACTTC; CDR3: CASSLDHETQYF
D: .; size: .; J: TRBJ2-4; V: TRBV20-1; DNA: TGCAGTGCTAGGCCAGTGGAGGATTTAGCCAAAAACATTCAGTACTTC; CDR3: CSARPVEDLAKNIQYF
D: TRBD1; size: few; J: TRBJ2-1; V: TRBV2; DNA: TGTGCCAGCAGACAGGGGGGCTCCTACAATGAGCAGTTCTTC; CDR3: CASRQGGSYNEQFF
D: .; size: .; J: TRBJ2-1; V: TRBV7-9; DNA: TGTGCCAGCAGTTTTGGCCGCGGGACCCGGGGAGAACAGTTCTTC; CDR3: CASSFGRGTRGEQFF
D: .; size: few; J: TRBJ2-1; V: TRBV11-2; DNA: TGTGCCAGCAGCATCCGACTAGATGGGTACAATGAGCAGTTCTTC; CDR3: CASSIRLDGYNEQFF
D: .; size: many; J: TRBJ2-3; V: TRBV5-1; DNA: TGCGCCAGCAGCTTCGGACCATCCACAGATACGCAGTATTTT; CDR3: CASSFGPSTDTQYF
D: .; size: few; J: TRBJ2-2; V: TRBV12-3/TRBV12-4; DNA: TGTGCCAGCGATTCTGTGGAGAGGAACACCGGGGAGCTGTTTTTT; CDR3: CASDSVERNTGELFF
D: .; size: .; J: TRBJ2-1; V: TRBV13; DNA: TGTGCCAGCAGCTTAGAATCAGCGAAATACAATGAGCAGTTCTTC; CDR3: CASSLESAKYNEQFF
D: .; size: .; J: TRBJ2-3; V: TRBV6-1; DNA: TGTGCCAGCAGTCCGACAGGCGTTAGCACAGATACGCAGTATTTT; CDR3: CASSPTGVSTDTQYF
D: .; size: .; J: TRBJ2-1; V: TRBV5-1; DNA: TGCGCCAGCAGTGGGGAGTTTGAGCAGTTCTTC; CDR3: CASSGEFEQFF